This T cell receptor (beta chain) was observed in a study of blood T cells in healthy people across ages. CDR1 is DFQATT and CDR2 is SNEGSKA in the germline V gene (reference sequence). The CDR3 covers 15 residues. The use of a sample-barcoded 5' primer and a J-beta primer mix characterized a second PCR of roughly 6 to 12 cycles. Each CDR3 protein is one row after TCRdb ran MiXCR on the 5' RACE reads. The profile shows roughly 1.5 million distinct CDR3 sequences, under 55% of them singletons. This chain uses TRBV20-1 with TRBJ2-1, with TRBD1 matching over 11 bases. The J call may not be correct, given that the DNA end is closer to TRBJ2-7. Sequences were obtained from blood. The TCR sequence derives from a woman under 30 in good health. The CDR3 spells CSAEGQGGGYNEQYF. CDR3 nucleotides: TGCAGTGCTGAGGGACAGGGGGGAGGCTACAATGAGCAGTACTTC.